This T cell receptor (beta chain) was profiled in a study of OX40 agonist ivuxolimab in advanced cancers. For the study at large: Dose-escalation patients were diagnosed with hepatocellular carcinoma, melanoma, renal cell cancer or head and neck cancer.

Trimming pared 4 bases from V and 5 bases from J, leaving 15 bases between. The CDR3 has 15 amino acids. Germline V gene lookup returns CDR1 MNHEY and CDR2 SVGAGI. Regarding this clone: Its antigen is unidentified.

Generated by immunoSEQ multiplex PCR, the TCRdb table keeps only in-frame clones and is missing some. The table has 65,000 to 95,000 clones, 91% seen once. Study results and caveats: CD4+ and CD8+ blood T cells expanded clonally by week 6 at 0.1 to 3.0 mg/kg. Some patients who did not respond also had low normalized T-cell clonal expansion.

No patient had autoimmune disease or received systemic immunosuppression. The receptor was isolated from an adult with an advanced solid tumor such as melanoma, head and neck, liver or kidney cancer. The rearrangement uses TRBV6-5 and TRBJ1-5, with D tentatively TRBD1 (6 bases). The sample was CD4+ or CD8+ T cells sorted from blood, taken in a trial of the OX40 agonist ivuxolimab. The CDR3, as DNA: TGTGCCAGCAGTTTTCGTGGACAGTTTGATCAGCCCCAGCATTTT. Its translation: CASSFRGQFDQPQHF.